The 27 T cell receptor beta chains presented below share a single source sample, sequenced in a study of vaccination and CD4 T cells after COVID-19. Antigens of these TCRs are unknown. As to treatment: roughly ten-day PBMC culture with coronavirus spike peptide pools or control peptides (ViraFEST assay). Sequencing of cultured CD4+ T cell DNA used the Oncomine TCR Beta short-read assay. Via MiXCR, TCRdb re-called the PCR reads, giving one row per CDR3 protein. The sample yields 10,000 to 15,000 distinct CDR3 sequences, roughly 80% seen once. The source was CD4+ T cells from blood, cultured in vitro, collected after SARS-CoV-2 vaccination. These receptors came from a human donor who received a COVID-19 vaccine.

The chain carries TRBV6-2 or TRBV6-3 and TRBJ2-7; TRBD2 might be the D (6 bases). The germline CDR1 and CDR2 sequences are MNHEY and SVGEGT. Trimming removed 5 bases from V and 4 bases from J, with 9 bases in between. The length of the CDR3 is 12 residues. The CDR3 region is CASSLGGYEQYF. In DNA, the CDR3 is TGTGCCAGCAGTCTGGGGGGTTACGAGCAGTACTTC.

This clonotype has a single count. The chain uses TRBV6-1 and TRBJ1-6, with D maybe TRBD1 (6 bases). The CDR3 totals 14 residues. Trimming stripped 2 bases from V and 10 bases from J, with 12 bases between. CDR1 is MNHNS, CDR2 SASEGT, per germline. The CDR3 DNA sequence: TGTGCCAGCAGTGAAATACAGGGAGGATCACCCCTCCACTTT. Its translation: CASSEIQGGSPLHF.

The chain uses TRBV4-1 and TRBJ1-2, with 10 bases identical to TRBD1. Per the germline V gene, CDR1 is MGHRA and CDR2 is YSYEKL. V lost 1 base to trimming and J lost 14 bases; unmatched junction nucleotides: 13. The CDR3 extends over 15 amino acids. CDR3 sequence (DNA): TGCGCCAGCAGCCAAGTCCGGGACAGGGGACGTCTCGAGACCTTC. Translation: CASSQVRDRGRLETF.

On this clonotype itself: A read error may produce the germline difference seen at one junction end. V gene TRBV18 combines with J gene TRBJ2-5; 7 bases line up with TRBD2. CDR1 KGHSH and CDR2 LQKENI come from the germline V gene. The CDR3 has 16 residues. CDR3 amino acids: CASSPGRGSLQEAQYF. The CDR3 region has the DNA TGTGCCAGCTCACCAGGGAGGGGCAGCCTCCAAGAGGCCCAGTACTTC. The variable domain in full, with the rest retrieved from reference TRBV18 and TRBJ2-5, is NAGVMQNPRHLVRRRGQEARLRCSPMKGHSHVYWYRQLPEEGLKFMVYLQKENIIDESGMPKERFSAEFPKEGPSILRIQQVVRGDSAAYFCASSPGRGSLQEAQYFGPGTRLLVL.

The CDR3 nucleotides read TGTGCCAGCAGCTTAGGGACTAGCGGGGGTACAGATACGCAGTATTTT. It specifies CASSLGTSGGTDTQYF. V is TRBV7-9 and J is TRBJ2-3; 13 bases map to TRBD2. Germline V CDR1 and CDR2: SEHNR, FQNEAQ (reference sequence). The CDR3 runs 16 residues. The trim removed 1 base at V and 3 bases at J, leaving 1 base unmatched.

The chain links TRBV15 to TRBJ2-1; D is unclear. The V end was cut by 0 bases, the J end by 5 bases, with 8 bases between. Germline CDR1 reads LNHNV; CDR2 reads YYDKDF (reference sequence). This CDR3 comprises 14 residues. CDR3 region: CATSRDHTNNEQFF. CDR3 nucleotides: TGTGCCACCAGCAGAGACCACACTAACAATGAGCAGTTCTTC. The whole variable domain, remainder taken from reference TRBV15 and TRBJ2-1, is DAMVIQNPRYQVTQFGKPVTLSCSQTLNHNVMYWYQQKSSQAPKLLFHYYDKDFNNEADTPDNFQSRRPNTSFCFLDIRSPGLGDTAMYLCATSRDHTNNEQFFGPGTRLTVL.

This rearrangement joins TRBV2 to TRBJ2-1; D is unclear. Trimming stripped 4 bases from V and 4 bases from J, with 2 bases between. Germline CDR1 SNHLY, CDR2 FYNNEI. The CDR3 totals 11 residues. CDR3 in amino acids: CASSAYNEQFF. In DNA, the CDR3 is TGTGCCAGCAGTGCATACAATGAGCAGTTCTTC.

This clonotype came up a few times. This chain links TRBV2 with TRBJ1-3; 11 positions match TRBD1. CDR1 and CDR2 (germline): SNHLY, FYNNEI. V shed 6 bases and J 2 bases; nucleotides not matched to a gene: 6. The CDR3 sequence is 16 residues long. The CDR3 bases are TGTGCCAGCAGCCGGGACAGGGGGACGCCTGGAAACACCATATATTTT. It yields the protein CASSRDRGTPGNTIYF.

The CDR3 spells CATSVEDYGYTF. The CDR3 DNA sequence: TGTGCCACCAGTGTGGAGGACTATGGCTACACCTTC. The V and J genes are TRBV24-1 and TRBJ1-2; D call uncertain. The CDR3 covers 12 residues. V lost 5 bases, J lost 3 bases, and 6 bases lay in between. In germline, CDR1 is KGHDR, CDR2 SFDVKD.

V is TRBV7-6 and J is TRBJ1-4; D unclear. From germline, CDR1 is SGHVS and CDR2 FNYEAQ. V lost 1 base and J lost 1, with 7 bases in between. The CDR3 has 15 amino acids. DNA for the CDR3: TGTGCCAGCAGCTTAGAAGGGTTAACTAATGAAAAACTGTTTTTT. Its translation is CASSLEGLTNEKLFF.

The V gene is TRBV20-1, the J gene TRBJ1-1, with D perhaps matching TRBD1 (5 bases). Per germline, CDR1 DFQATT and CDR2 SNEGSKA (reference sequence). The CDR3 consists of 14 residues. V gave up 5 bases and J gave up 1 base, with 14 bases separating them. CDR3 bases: TGCAGTGCTCCCCTTGGGGGACCGAACACTGAAGCTTTCTTT. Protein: CSAPLGGPNTEAFF.

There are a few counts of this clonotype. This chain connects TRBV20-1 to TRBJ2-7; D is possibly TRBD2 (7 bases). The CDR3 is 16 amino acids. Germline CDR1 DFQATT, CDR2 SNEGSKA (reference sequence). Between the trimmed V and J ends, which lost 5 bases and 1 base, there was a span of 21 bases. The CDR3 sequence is CSAFQTGGWGSYEQYF. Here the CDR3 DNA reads TGCAGTGCTTTTCAAACGGGGGGCTGGGGGTCCTACGAGCAGTACTTC.

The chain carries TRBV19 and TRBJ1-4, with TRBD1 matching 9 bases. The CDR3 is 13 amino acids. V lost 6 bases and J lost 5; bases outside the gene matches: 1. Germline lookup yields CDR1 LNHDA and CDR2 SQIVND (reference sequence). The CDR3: CASRGTGNEKLFF. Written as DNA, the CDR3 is TGTGCCAGTAGGGGGACAGGGAATGAAAAACTGTTTTTT.

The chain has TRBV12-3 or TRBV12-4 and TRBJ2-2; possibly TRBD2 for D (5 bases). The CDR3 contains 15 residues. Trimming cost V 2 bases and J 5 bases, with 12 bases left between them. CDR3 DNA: TGTGCCAGCAGTTTAATGAGGGTCTATACCGGGGAGCTGTTTTTT. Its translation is CASSLMRVYTGELFF.

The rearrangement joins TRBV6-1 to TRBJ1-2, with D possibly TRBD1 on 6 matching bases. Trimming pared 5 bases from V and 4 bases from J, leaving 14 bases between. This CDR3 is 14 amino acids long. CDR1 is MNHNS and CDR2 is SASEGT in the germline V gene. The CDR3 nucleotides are TGTGCCAGCAGTCGAAACAGGGCGGGCTATGGCTACACCTTC. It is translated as CASSRNRAGYGYTF.

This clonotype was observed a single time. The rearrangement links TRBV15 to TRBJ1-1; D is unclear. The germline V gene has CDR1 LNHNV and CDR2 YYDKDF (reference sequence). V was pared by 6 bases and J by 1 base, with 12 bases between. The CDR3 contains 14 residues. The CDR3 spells CATRGGSGNTEAFF. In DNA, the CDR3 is TGTGCCACCAGGGGAGGGAGTGGGAACACTGAAGCTTTCTTT.

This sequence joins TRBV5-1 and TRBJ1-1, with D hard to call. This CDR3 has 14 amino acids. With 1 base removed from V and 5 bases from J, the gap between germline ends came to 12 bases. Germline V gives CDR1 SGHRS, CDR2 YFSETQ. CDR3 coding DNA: TGCGCCAGCAGCTTGAACCGCCGGGGAACTGAAGCTTTCTTT. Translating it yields CASSLNRRGTEAFF.

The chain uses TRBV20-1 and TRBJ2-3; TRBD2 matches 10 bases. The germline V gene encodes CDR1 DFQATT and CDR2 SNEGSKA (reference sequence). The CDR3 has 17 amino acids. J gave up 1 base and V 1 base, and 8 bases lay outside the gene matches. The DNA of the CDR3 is TGCAGTGCTAGAGGCCCTTGGCTAGCGGGGGGCACAGATACGCAGTATTTT. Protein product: CSARGPWLAGGTDTQYF.

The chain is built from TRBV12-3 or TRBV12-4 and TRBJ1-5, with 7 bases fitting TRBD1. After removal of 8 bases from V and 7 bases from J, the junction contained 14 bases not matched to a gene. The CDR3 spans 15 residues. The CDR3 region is CASALTRDSQQPQHF. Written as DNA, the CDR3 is TGTGCCAGCGCCCTTACCCGGGACAGTCAACAGCCCCAGCATTTT.

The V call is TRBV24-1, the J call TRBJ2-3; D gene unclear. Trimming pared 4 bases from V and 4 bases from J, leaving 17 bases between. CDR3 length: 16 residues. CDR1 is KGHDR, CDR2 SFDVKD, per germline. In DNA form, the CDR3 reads TGTGCCACCAGTGACCAGGAGCCGGATTGGTCAGATACGCAGTATTTT. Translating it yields CATSDQEPDWSDTQYF.

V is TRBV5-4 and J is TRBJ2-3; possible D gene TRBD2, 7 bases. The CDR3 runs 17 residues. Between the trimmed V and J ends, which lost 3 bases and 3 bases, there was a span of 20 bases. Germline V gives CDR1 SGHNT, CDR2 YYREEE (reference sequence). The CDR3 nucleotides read TGTGCCAGCAGCTACCCTACGATTCGGGGGGCGACAGATACGCAGTATTTT. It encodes CASSYPTIRGATDTQYF.

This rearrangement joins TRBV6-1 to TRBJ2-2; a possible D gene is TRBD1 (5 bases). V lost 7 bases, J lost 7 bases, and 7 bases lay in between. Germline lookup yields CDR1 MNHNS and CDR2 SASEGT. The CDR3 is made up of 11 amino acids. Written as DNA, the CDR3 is TGTGCCAGCAAACAGGACGGGGAGCTGTTTTTT. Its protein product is CASKQDGELFF.

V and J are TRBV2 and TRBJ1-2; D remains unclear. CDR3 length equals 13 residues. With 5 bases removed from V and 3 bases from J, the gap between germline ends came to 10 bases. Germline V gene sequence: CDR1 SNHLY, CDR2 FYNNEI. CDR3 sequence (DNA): TGTGCCAGCAGTCGAAACCAAGACTATGGCTACACCTTC. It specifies CASSRNQDYGYTF. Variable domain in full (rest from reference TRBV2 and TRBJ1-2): EPEVTQTPSHQVTQMGQEVILRCVPISNHLYFYWYRQILGQKVEFLVSFYNNEISEKSEIFDDQFSVERPDGSNFTLKIRSTKLEDSAMYFCASSRNQDYGYTFGSGTRLTVV.

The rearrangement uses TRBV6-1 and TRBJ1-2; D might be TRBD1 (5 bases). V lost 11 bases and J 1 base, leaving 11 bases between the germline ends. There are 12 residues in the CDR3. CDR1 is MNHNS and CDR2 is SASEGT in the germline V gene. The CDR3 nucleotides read TGTGCCGGGAGCAGGGATAACTATGGCTACACCTTC. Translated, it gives CAGSRDNYGYTF.

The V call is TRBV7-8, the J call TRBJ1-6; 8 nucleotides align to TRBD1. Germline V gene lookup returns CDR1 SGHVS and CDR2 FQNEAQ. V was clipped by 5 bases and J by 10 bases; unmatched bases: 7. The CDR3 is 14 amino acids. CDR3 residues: CASSPDRAGSPLHF. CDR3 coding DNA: TGTGCCAGCAGCCCGGACAGGGCCGGGTCACCCCTCCACTTT.

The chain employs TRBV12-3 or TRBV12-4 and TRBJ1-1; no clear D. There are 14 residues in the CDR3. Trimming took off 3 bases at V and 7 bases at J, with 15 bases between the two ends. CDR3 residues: CASSFNVRGSEAFF. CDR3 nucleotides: TGTGCCAGCAGTTTTAACGTCCGAGGCAGTGAAGCTTTCTTT.

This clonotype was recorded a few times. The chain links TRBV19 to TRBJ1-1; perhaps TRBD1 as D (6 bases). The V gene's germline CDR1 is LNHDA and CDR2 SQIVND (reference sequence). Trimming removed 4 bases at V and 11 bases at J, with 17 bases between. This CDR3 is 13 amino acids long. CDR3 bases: TGTGCCAGTAGTACCATTCGGGACAAGGCGGCTTTCTTT. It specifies CASSTIRDKAAFF.